Shown below are 32 T cell receptor beta chains from a single sample sequenced in a study of T cell changes during pregnancy in multiple sclerosis. The protocol was immunoSEQ multiplex PCR, while the TCRdb copy is restricted to in-frame clones and leaves out a portion. The sample contains some 100,000 clones, 90% to 95% of which appear only once. Sequenced here: peripheral blood, sampled before pregnancy. The origin of the receptors is a female donor with multiple sclerosis, enrolled in a pregnancy study.

This sequence joins TRBV10-3 and TRBJ1-2, with TRBD1 matching 8 bases. Germline V gives CDR1 ENHRY, CDR2 SYGVKD. The CDR3 consists of 17 residues. V trimming: 1 base; J trimming: 1 base; junction bases outside the gene matches: 8. CDR3: CAISEWIRGLDNYGYTF. CDR3 in DNA: TGTGCCATCAGTGAGTGGATCAGGGGGCTCGATAACTATGGCTACACCTTC.

The V gene is TRBV6-5, the J gene TRBJ2-1; D uncertain. The CDR3 runs 13 residues. The V end lost 6 bases, the J end lost 9 bases, and 15 bases lay between the germline ends. Germline V gives CDR1 MNHEY, CDR2 SVGAGI. CDR3 coding DNA: TGTGCCAGCAGACGAGGCTTGAGTGTTGAGCAGTTCTTC. It specifies CASRRGLSVEQFF.

The CDR3 loop reads CASSHTRTYEQYF. For the CDR3, the DNA is TGCGCCAGCAGCCACACACGCACCTACGAGCAGTACTTC. The rearrangement uses TRBV4-1 and TRBJ2-7; no clear D. This CDR3 is built from 13 residues. Trimming cost V 3 bases and J 2 bases, with 8 bases left between them. Germline V gives CDR1 MGHRA, CDR2 YSYEKL.

The J gene is TRBJ1-1, the V gene TRBV14; no clear D gene. The germline CDR1 and CDR2 sequences are SGHDN and FVKESK. The CDR3 extends over 12 amino acids. Trimming shortened V by 6 bases and J by 1 base, and 6 bases separated the two germline ends. The CDR3 nucleotides read TGTGCCAGCAGTTACAGGAACACTGAAGCTTTCTTT. Residues: CASSYRNTEAFF.

CDR3 in DNA: TGTGCCAGCAGCGACCTATTAGCGGGACCGTCGCCTAATGAGCAGTTCTTC. This encodes CASSDLLAGPSPNEQFF. The chain recombines TRBV9 with TRBJ2-1; 8 nucleotides line up with TRBD2. V gave up 3 bases and J gave up 7 bases; unmatched junction bases: 15. Germline CDR1 and CDR2: SGDLS and YYNGEE. The CDR3 length is 17 residues.

The gene calls are TRBV5-1 and TRBJ1-2, with D possibly TRBD1 on 6 matching bases. Trimming removed 4 bases from V and 6 bases from J, with 13 bases in between. From germline, CDR1 is SGHRS and CDR2 YFSETQ. This CDR3 has 13 amino acids. Here the CDR3 reads CASSDRPSDGYTF. CDR3 in DNA: TGCGCCAGCAGCGACAGGCCAAGCGATGGCTACACCTTC.

This chain connects TRBV7-6 to TRBJ2-2; no clear D. The CDR3 totals 14 residues. Trimming cost V 0 bases and J 4 bases, with 6 bases left between them. Per germline, CDR1 SGHVS and CDR2 FNYEAQ. DNA of the CDR3: TGTGCCAGCAGCTTAGCGGGCAGCACCGGGGAGCTGTTTTTT. It encodes CASSLAGSTGELFF. The whole variable domain, filled in from reference TRBV7-6 and TRBJ2-2, reads GAGVSQSPRYKVTKRGQDVALRCDPISGHVSLYWYRQALGQGPEFLTYFNYEAQQDKSGLPNDRFSAERPEGSISTLTIQRTEQRDSAMYRCASSLAGSTGELFFGEGSRLTVL.

This clone showed up just once. The V and J genes are TRBV25-1 and TRBJ2-7; 8 bases align to TRBD1. V dropped 5 bases and J dropped 1; count of bases not matched to a gene: 7. CDR3 length equals 15 residues. Germline V CDR1 and CDR2: MGHDK, SYGVNS. The CDR3 sequence is CASSKWTGSSYEQYF. The CDR3 DNA reads TGTGCCAGCAGTAAATGGACAGGGTCATCCTACGAGCAGTACTTC.

The chain employs TRBV15 and TRBJ1-5; perhaps TRBD1 as D (6 bases). CDR3 length: 14 amino acids. V dropped 5 bases and J dropped 8 bases, with 16 bases sitting between them. Germline assignment: CDR1 LNHNV and CDR2 YYDKDF (reference sequence). The CDR3 region is CATSWEGVGEPQHF. Here the CDR3 DNA reads TGTGCCACCAGCTGGGAGGGGGTAGGTGAGCCCCAGCATTTT.

The V call is TRBV6-6, the J call TRBJ2-2, with 8 bases aligning to TRBD2. The CDR3 runs to 15 residues. The germline CDR1 and CDR2 sequences are MNHNY and SVGAGI (reference sequence). The V gene end was trimmed by 6 bases and the J gene end by 4 bases; junction bases not matched to a gene: 7. CDR3 in DNA: TGTGCCAGCAGACCACCGGGACTAGTCACCGGGGAGCTGTTTTTT. Its translation: CASRPPGLVTGELFF.

The chain has TRBV7-2 and TRBJ2-1; TRBD2 matches 9 bases. This CDR3 is built from 15 residues. Germline loops: CDR1 SGHTA, CDR2 FQGNSA. The V and J ends lost 5 bases and 3 bases, in that order; junction bases with no gene match: 5. The CDR3 spells CASSLPTSGYNEQFF. The CDR3, as DNA: TGTGCCAGCAGCCTACCGACTAGCGGCTACAATGAGCAGTTCTTC.

The gene calls are TRBV29-1 and TRBJ2-7; the match to TRBD1 covers 7 bases. V was pared by 4 bases and J by 4 bases, with 4 bases of the junction left unmatched. The CDR3 extends over 12 amino acids. From germline, CDR1 is SQVTM and CDR2 ANQGSEA. For the CDR3, the DNA is TGCAGCGTTGCGGTGGGACAGTACGAGCAGTACTTC. It translates to CSVAVGQYEQYF.

J is TRBJ2-5 and V is TRBV7-6; D is possibly TRBD2 (6 bases). The V and J ends lost 7 bases and 3 bases respectively, with 18 bases between them. Germline V gives CDR1 SGHVS, CDR2 FNYEAQ. CDR3 length: 15 amino acids. The CDR3 bases are TGTGCCAGCAAGGAGGGGACGGGGAAGAAAGAGACCCAGTACTTC. Translation: CASKEGTGKKETQYF.

This clone was counted between two and nine times. This sequence joins TRBV9 and TRBJ2-7; 10 nucleotides match TRBD1. The CDR3 is 16 residues long. Trimming cost V 3 bases and J 5 bases; bases outside gene matches: 11. In germline, CDR1 is SGDLS, CDR2 YYNGEE. CDR3 nucleotides: TGTGCCAGCAGCGCGCCACCGGGACAGGGGATCAACGAGCAGTACTTC. Its translation is CASSAPPGQGINEQYF.

J is TRBJ2-7 and V is TRBV27; maybe TRBD2 (7 bases). CDR1 and CDR2 (germline): MNHEY, SMNVEV (reference sequence). This CDR3 has 17 amino acids. Trimming removed 2 bases at V and 7 bases at J, with 24 bases between. CDR3 bases: TGTGCCAGCAGTTTAGGGGCTGGTCGGGGGGACACGAGGGAGCAGTACTTC. Protein product: CASSLGAGRGDTREQYF.

The chain employs TRBV27 and TRBJ2-7; the match to TRBD1 covers 12 bases. V shed 7 bases, J shed 4 bases, and the junction held 5 bases outside the gene matches. The CDR3 length is 14 residues. From germline, CDR1 is MNHEY and CDR2 SMNVEV (reference sequence). CDR3: CASIGGQGAYEQYF. CDR3 nucleotides: TGTGCCAGCATTGGGGGACAGGGGGCATACGAGCAGTACTTC.

The chain combines TRBV19 with TRBJ2-7, with D perhaps matching TRBD1 (6 bases). The CDR3 sequence is 15 residues long. Germline-derived CDR1 and CDR2 are LNHDA and SQIVND (reference sequence). Deletions cut 4 bases from V and 4 bases from J, with 17 bases between. In nucleotides, the CDR3 is TGTGCCAGTAGTACCAGACAGGCCTCGGTGTACGAGCAGTACTTC. This codes for CASSTRQASVYEQYF.

The chain uses TRBV4-3 and TRBJ2-1; D is ambiguous. The V end lost 5 bases, the J end lost 2 bases, and 10 bases lay between the germline ends. The CDR3 extends over 14 amino acids. The germline gives CDR1 LGHNA, CDR2 YSLEER. The DNA of the CDR3 is TGCGCCAGCAGCGACTCCCTCACCTACAATGAGCAGTTCTTC. This translates into CASSDSLTYNEQFF.

The chain has TRBV27 and TRBJ2-5, with 7 bases lining up with TRBD1. The CDR3 runs 16 residues. The V segment lost 6 bases and the J segment 1 base; nucleotides outside the gene matches: 11. Germline V gene data show CDR1 as MNHEY and CDR2 as SMNVEV (reference sequence). The CDR3 reads CASRFKTGPIQETQYF. CDR3 coding DNA: TGTGCCAGCAGGTTTAAGACAGGGCCGATCCAAGAGACCCAGTACTTC.

The CDR3 nucleotides read TGTGCCAGCAGCCGCGGGGGCTACACCTTC. It translates to CASSRGGYTF. The chain couples TRBV9 to TRBJ1-2, with D unclear. Per the germline V gene, CDR1 is SGDLS and CDR2 is YYNGEE. Trimming stripped 4 bases from V and 8 bases from J, with 6 bases between. CDR3 size: 10 residues.

The chain recombines TRBV7-7 with TRBJ2-1, with TRBD2 as a possible D gene (5 bases). CDR3 length: 15 amino acids. Germline-derived CDR1 and CDR2 are SSHAT and FNYEAQ (reference sequence). V was shortened by 2 bases and J by 4 bases, with 12 bases between the two germline ends. The CDR3 nucleotides are TGTGCCAGCAGCTTAAGTGAGGGCCGGTACAATGAGCAGTTCTTC. Its translation is CASSLSEGRYNEQFF.

The CDR3: CASIDRAVRPETQYF. The CDR3 DNA follows: TGTGCCAGTATTGACAGGGCGGTTCGTCCAGAGACCCAGTACTTC. The rearrangement links TRBV5-8 to TRBJ2-5; 7 nucleotides match TRBD1. Germline lookup yields CDR1 SGHTS and CDR2 YDEGEE. Trimming cost V 8 bases and J 4 bases; bases outside gene matches: 14. This CDR3 is built from 15 residues.

The rearrangement joins TRBV19 to TRBJ2-1; TRBD2 aligns across 12 bases. The CDR3 has 14 residues. Unmatched junction bases numbered 3, after V lost 5 bases and J lost 7 bases. Germline assignment: CDR1 LNHDA and CDR2 SQIVND (reference sequence). The CDR3 bases are TGTGCCAGTAGTGCCCTAGCGGGAGGGAATGAGCAGTTCTTC. Translated, it gives CASSALAGGNEQFF.

J is TRBJ2-5 and V is TRBV2; 8 bases line up with TRBD2. The J segment lost 3 bases and the V segment lost 7 bases, leaving 16 bases of the junction unmatched. Germline CDR1 SNHLY, CDR2 FYNNEI. The CDR3 extends over 17 amino acids. CDR3 sequence reads: CASKFEPRIAGKETQYF. The DNA of the CDR3 is TGTGCCAGCAAGTTCGAACCCCGTATAGCGGGAAAAGAGACCCAGTACTTC.

The chain's CDR3 is CASRPQISGNTIYF. The CDR3 DNA sequence: TGTGCCAGCAGGCCGCAGATCTCTGGAAACACCATATATTTT. The rearrangement uses TRBV6-5 and TRBJ1-3, with D unresolved. V was cut by 6 bases and J by 0 bases, with 9 bases left in between. CDR1 MNHEY and CDR2 SVGAGI come from the germline V gene. The CDR3 has 14 amino acids.

This chain uses TRBV4-1 with TRBJ1-4, with 8 bases matching TRBD1. V dropped 0 bases and J dropped 5; count of bases not matched to a gene: 2. Germline-derived CDR1 and CDR2 are MGHRA and YSYEKL. CDR3 length: 15 amino acids. The CDR3 region is CASSQETGVNEKLFF. CDR3 bases: TGCGCCAGCAGCCAAGAGACAGGGGTAAATGAAAAACTGTTTTTT.

This chain joins TRBV6-1 and TRBJ1-1; the D is unclear. Germline V gene data show CDR1 as MNHNS and CDR2 as SASEGT. The germline V and J ends were trimmed by 8 bases and 3 bases, with 13 bases remaining between them. The CDR3 contains 13 residues. CDR3 sequence (DNA): TGTGCCAGCGCTTTACGGGGTGACACTGAAGCTTTCTTT. It is translated as CASALRGDTEAFF.

The rearrangement uses TRBV6-6 and TRBJ1-3; unclear D gene. CDR3 length: 15 amino acids. Trimming shortened V by 0 bases and J by 1 base, and 7 bases separated the two germline ends. Germline assignment: CDR1 MNHNY and CDR2 SVGAGI (reference sequence). CDR3 residues: CASSYSGGSGNTIYF. CDR3 sequence (DNA): TGTGCCAGCAGTTACTCCGGAGGGTCTGGAAACACCATATATTTT.

The gene calls are TRBV2 and TRBJ1-2; tentatively, D is TRBD1 (5 bases). Trimming shortened V by 6 bases and J by 3 bases, and 14 bases separated the two germline ends. The CDR3 has 14 amino acids. CDR1 SNHLY and CDR2 FYNNEI come from the germline V gene. CDR3 DNA sequence: TGTGCCAGCAGAGAACAGGCCGCTGACTATGGCTACACCTTC. The encoded protein is CASREQAADYGYTF.

This clone was seen only once. J is TRBJ1-1 and V is TRBV13; tentative D call: TRBD1 (5 bases). V lost 0 bases to trimming and J lost 2 bases, with 13 bases between them. Germline values: CDR1 PRHDT, CDR2 FYEKMQ (reference sequence). The CDR3 runs to 16 residues. The CDR3 bases are TGTGCCAGCAGCTTAGGGCAGGGATGGGATAACACTGAAGCTTTCTTT. As protein: CASSLGQGWDNTEAFF.

V usage is TRBV2 and J usage is TRBJ2-1, with 11 bases that match TRBD2. V lost 4 bases to trimming and J lost 5 bases; unmatched junction nucleotides: 7. Germline V CDR1 and CDR2: SNHLY, FYNNEI. The CDR3 covers 16 residues. CDR3 DNA: TGTGCCAGCAGTGGTTCCGGGACTAGCGGAAACAATGAGCAGTTCTTC. This encodes CASSGSGTSGNNEQFF.

As DNA, the CDR3 is TGTGCCAGTAGTATAGTACAGGGGTACGAGCAGTACTTC. It specifies CASSIVQGYEQYF. The rearrangement uses TRBV19 and TRBJ2-7, with TRBD1 matching over 7 bases. The CDR3 length is 13 residues. Germline CDR1 is LNHDA and CDR2 is SQIVND (reference sequence). V shed 1 base, J shed 4 bases, and the junction held 1 base outside the gene matches.